The next 27 T cell receptor beta chains were all read from a single sample in a study of blood T cell repertoires in COVID-19. Produced via immunoSEQ multiplex PCR; TCRdb's table is partial and in-frame only. The data contain 55,000 to 80,000 clones, about 87% of them singletons. Sequencing was performed on peripheral blood. These receptors all come from a human donor in a cohort sampled during active COVID-19.

The chain joins TRBV30 to TRBJ2-3; 7 nucleotides line up with TRBD2. The junction had 7 bases not matched to a gene; V was cut back by 0 bases and J by 4 bases. The CDR3 is 15 amino acids. Germline lookup yields CDR1 GTSNPN and CDR2 SVGIG (reference sequence). The CDR3 reads CAWSVGGSRSDTQYF. DNA for the CDR3: TGTGCCTGGAGTGTCGGCGGGAGTAGGTCAGATACGCAGTATTTT.

V is TRBV6-2 or TRBV6-3 and J is TRBJ2-3; 10 bases map to TRBD1. CDR1 is MNHEY, CDR2 SVGEGT, per germline. With V trimmed by 2 bases and J by 7 bases, 6 bases remained unmatched. The CDR3 sequence is 15 residues long. CDR3 coding DNA: TGTGCCAGCAGTTACGGGGACAGGGGCCGATATACGCAGTATTTT. It translates to CASSYGDRGRYTQYF.

The chain links TRBV25-1 to TRBJ1-1; the match to TRBD1 covers 8 bases. Germline loops: CDR1 MGHDK, CDR2 SYGVNS. J gave up 6 bases and V 5 bases, and 5 bases lay outside the gene matches. This CDR3 has 13 residues. The CDR3 protein is CASSLLQGAEAFF. CDR3 DNA sequence: TGTGCCAGCAGTTTATTACAGGGGGCTGAAGCTTTCTTT.

This chain uses TRBV20-1 with TRBJ1-1; D remains unclear. This CDR3 contains 11 residues. The germline V and J ends were trimmed by 5 bases and 7 bases, with 11 bases remaining between them. CDR1 and CDR2 from the germline V gene are DFQATT and SNEGSKA (reference sequence). The CDR3 loop reads CSAQRILEAFF. CDR3 bases: TGCAGTGCTCAACGCATACTTGAAGCTTTCTTT.

CDR3 nucleotide sequence: TGTGCCAGCAGCTTTTTTCTCGGGAGGGACAATGAGCAGTTCTTC. This codes for CASSFFLGRDNEQFF. The V gene is TRBV7-2, the J gene TRBJ2-1; TRBD2 aligns across 8 bases. CDR1 is SGHTA and CDR2 is FQGNSA in the germline V gene. The trim removed 3 bases at V and 5 bases at J, leaving 6 bases unmatched. The CDR3 has 15 residues.

This clone has only one observation. The chain couples TRBV7-2 to TRBJ2-5; 16 bases are a match to TRBD2. The CDR3 totals 17 residues. The germline V gene encodes CDR1 SGHTA and CDR2 FQGNSA. Unmatched junction bases numbered 4, after V lost 5 bases and J lost 1 base. CDR3: CASSQGLAGGTQETQYF. The CDR3 bases are TGTGCCAGCAGCCAGGGACTAGCGGGAGGGACCCAAGAGACCCAGTACTTC.

The chain uses TRBV12-3 or TRBV12-4 and TRBJ2-1, with D hard to call. Trimming removed 2 bases from V and 7 bases from J, with 9 bases in between. This CDR3 is built from 13 residues. CDR3 nucleotides: TGTGCCAGCAGTTTATCGCGGAAAAATGAGCAGTTCTTC. As protein: CASSLSRKNEQFF.

The rearrangement joins TRBV24-1 to TRBJ2-5, with D tentatively TRBD2 (6 bases). Germline V CDR1 and CDR2: KGHDR, SFDVKD. Trimming removed 4 bases from V and 4 bases from J, with 15 bases in between. This CDR3 is built from 15 residues. CDR3 sequence: CATSDPAGMGETQYF. The CDR3 DNA reads TGTGCCACCAGTGACCCCGCGGGGATGGGAGAGACCCAGTACTTC.

The chain links TRBV9 to TRBJ1-6; the D is unclear. Trimming pared 6 bases from V and 9 bases from J, leaving 16 bases between. Germline V gives CDR1 SGDLS, CDR2 YYNGEE. The CDR3 has 14 residues. CDR3 amino acids: CASTQEEWGSPLHF. The CDR3 nucleotides are TGTGCCAGCACCCAGGAGGAATGGGGTTCACCCCTCCACTTT.

J is TRBJ2-3 and V is TRBV6-5; D gene unclear. The V gene's germline CDR1 is MNHEY and CDR2 SVGAGI. Trimming left V 7 bases short and J 0 bases short, with 14 bases between. The CDR3 spans 15 residues. Here the CDR3 reads CASTTSRSSTDTQYF. For the CDR3, the DNA is TGTGCCAGCACTACCTCGAGATCTAGCACAGATACGCAGTATTTT.

This chain's CDR3 is CASRKRQGQAEKLFF. The CDR3 DNA sequence: TGTGCCAGCAGAAAGAGACAGGGTCAAGCCGAAAAACTGTTTTTT. The chain joins TRBV6-5 to TRBJ1-4; TRBD1 matches at 7 bases. This CDR3 spans 15 amino acids. Per germline, CDR1 MNHEY and CDR2 SVGAGI. V was pared by 6 bases and J by 8 bases, with 12 bases of the junction left unmatched.

The chain couples TRBV28 to TRBJ2-3; TRBD2 matches 10 bases. The V gene's germline CDR1 is MDHEN and CDR2 SYDVKM. V trimming: 6 bases; J trimming: 6 bases; junction bases outside the gene matches: 6. The CDR3 totals 14 residues. CDR3 amino acids: CASRTSGSWDTQYF. CDR3 sequence (DNA): TGTGCCAGCAGGACTAGCGGGTCTTGGGATACGCAGTATTTT.

This chain links TRBV10-3 with TRBJ1-3; 7 bases fit TRBD1. Trimming at V came to 7 bases and at J to 4 bases, leaving 7 bases not matched to a gene. CDR3 length equals 14 residues. Germline assignment: CDR1 ENHRY and CDR2 SYGVKD. The CDR3 sequence: CAITPGQKGNTIYF. The CDR3 nucleotides read TGTGCCATCACTCCGGGACAGAAGGGAAACACCATATATTTT.

The J gene is TRBJ1-2, the V gene TRBV9, with 9 positions matching TRBD1. The CDR3 has 13 residues. The V and J ends lost 4 bases and 7 bases, in that order; junction bases with no gene match: 5. Germline loops: CDR1 SGDLS, CDR2 YYNGEE. The CDR3 is CASSPQGASGYTF. CDR3 sequence (DNA): TGTGCCAGCAGCCCACAGGGGGCTAGTGGCTACACCTTC.

The CDR3 reads CASSLTFSGETQYF. The CDR3 nucleotides are TGCGCCAGCAGCCTAACGTTTTCCGGTGAGACCCAGTACTTC. The chain links TRBV10-2 to TRBJ2-5; no definite D call. This CDR3 contains 14 residues. Per the germline V gene, CDR1 is WSHSY and CDR2 is SAAADI. V lost 6 bases and J lost 5, with 16 bases in between.

The CDR3 DNA reads as TGTGCCTGGAGTGGAGACAGCCTAGGCTATGGCTACACCTTC. Translating gives CAWSGDSLGYGYTF. This rearrangement joins TRBV30 to TRBJ1-2; possibly TRBD1 for D (5 bases). The CDR3 extends over 14 amino acids. V lost 1 base and J lost 4, with 13 bases in between. Germline V lookup: CDR1 GTSNPN, CDR2 SVGIG (reference sequence).

The V gene is TRBV4-1, the J gene TRBJ1-2; no clear D gene. The CDR3 has 16 residues. Germline CDR1 is MGHRA and CDR2 is YSYEKL. V gave up 2 bases and J gave up 3 bases, with 16 bases separating them. CDR3 DNA: TGCGCCAGCAGCCAACCCTCTACAGAGGGTGACTATGGCTACACCTTC. It encodes CASSQPSTEGDYGYTF.

V gene TRBV4-3 combines with J gene TRBJ2-7; no firm D call. V lost 3 bases, J lost 0 bases, and 21 bases lay in between. Per germline, CDR1 LGHNA and CDR2 YSLEER. The CDR3 runs to 18 residues. The CDR3 spells CASSQNPRVGTSSYEQYF. CDR3 bases: TGCGCCAGCAGCCAGAACCCCCGGGTTGGAACGAGCTCCTACGAGCAGTACTTC.

A note on this clone: At one boundary the junction diverges from the germline segment, which might be a read error. The J gene is TRBJ2-3, the V gene TRBV7-9; TRBD2 matches 11 bases. Looked up from germline, CDR1 is SEHNR and CDR2 is FQNEAQ (reference sequence). The CDR3 is 17 residues long. CDR3 coding DNA: TGTGCCAGCACCTTAGTAGCGGGGGGGCCCGGGACAGATACGCAGTATTTT. This encodes CASTLVAGGPGTDTQYF. Based on the CDR3 plus reference TRBV7-9 and TRBJ2-3, the full variable domain is DTGVSQNPRHKITKRGQNVTFRCDPISEHNRLYWYRQTLGQGPEFLTYFQNEAQLEKSRLLSDRFSAERPKGSFSTLEIQRTEQGDSAMYLCASTLVAGGPGTDTQYFGPGTRLTVL.

The rearrangement links TRBV27 to TRBJ1-3; perhaps TRBD1 as D (5 bases). Germline loops: CDR1 MNHEY, CDR2 SMNVEV (reference sequence). V shed 5 bases and J shed 3 bases, with 11 bases lying between them. The CDR3 sequence is 14 residues long. The CDR3 here is CASSPREGGNTIYF. The CDR3 region has the DNA TGTGCCAGCAGTCCCAGGGAGGGTGGAAACACCATATATTTT.

The chain joins TRBV28 to TRBJ1-2; 7 bases are shared with TRBD1. Germline V lookup: CDR1 MDHEN, CDR2 SYDVKM. This CDR3 is 13 amino acids long. The V and J ends lost 7 bases and 3 bases, in that order; junction bases with no gene match: 5. The CDR3 protein is CASTSGTDYGYTF. CDR3 coding DNA: TGTGCCAGCACCAGTGGGACAGACTATGGCTACACCTTC.

V and J are TRBV11-2 and TRBJ1-2, with 9 positions matching TRBD1. Germline-derived CDR1 and CDR2 are SGHAT and FQNNGV. J was trimmed by 8 bases and V by 2 bases; bases with no gene match: 6. The CDR3 totals 14 residues. CDR3 nucleotides: TGTGCCAGCAGCTTACAGGGACAGGGCCGGGGCTACACCTTC. This codes for CASSLQGQGRGYTF. The entire variable domain, with the rest obtained from reference TRBV11-2 and TRBJ1-2, is as follows: EAGVAQSPRYKIIEKRQSVAFWCNPISGHATLYWYQQILGQGPKLLIQFQNNGVVDDSQLPKDRFSAERLKGVDSTLKIQPAKLEDSAVYLCASSLQGQGRGYTFGSGTRLTVV.

This sequence joins TRBV6-2 or TRBV6-3 and TRBJ1-4, with D hard to call. The CDR3 loop spans 13 amino acids. Per the germline V gene, CDR1 is MNHEY and CDR2 is SVGEGT. The V end was cut by 3 bases, the J end by 12 bases, with 14 bases between. In nucleotides, the CDR3 is TGTGCCAGCAGTTATTCCCGCGGTAGCGAACTGTTTTTT. Translation gives CASSYSRGSELFF.

CDR3 bases: TGTGCCAGCAGGTTCGGGGCGCGGGGCACTGAAGCTTTCTTT. Amino acids: CASRFGARGTEAFF. This chain joins TRBV28 and TRBJ1-1; tentative D call: TRBD1 (5 bases). The V gene's germline CDR1 is MDHEN and CDR2 SYDVKM. Deletions cut 6 bases from V and 4 bases from J, with 15 bases between. This CDR3 spans 14 amino acids.

In this sample, this clone turned up once. The rearrangement links TRBV2 to TRBJ2-7, with a weak D call TRBD1 (5 bases). Trimming pared 5 bases from V and 2 bases from J, leaving 13 bases between. Germline V gene sequence: CDR1 SNHLY, CDR2 FYNNEI. The CDR3 is made up of 14 amino acids. The CDR3 DNA reads TGTGCCAGCAGTATTCGACAGTCTGCCTACGAGCAGTACTTC. This gives the protein CASSIRQSAYEQYF.

The V call is TRBV7-9, the J call TRBJ1-1, with D tentatively TRBD1 (6 bases). Deletions cut 3 bases from V and 8 bases from J, with 13 bases between. CDR3 length: 13 amino acids. Germline V lookup: CDR1 SEHNR, CDR2 FQNEAQ (reference sequence). In DNA, the CDR3 is TGTGCCAGCAGCTTCGACAGGTCGGTCGAAGCTTTCTTT. This encodes CASSFDRSVEAFF.

J is TRBJ2-3 and V is TRBV18, with 11 bases fitting TRBD2. There are 15 residues in the CDR3. Looked up from germline, CDR1 is KGHSH and CDR2 is LQKENI. V was clipped by 3 bases and J by 2 bases; unmatched bases: 1. The CDR3 nucleotides are TGTGCCAGCTCACCGGGACTAGCGGCCACAGATACGCAGTATTTT. Translating gives CASSPGLAATDTQYF.